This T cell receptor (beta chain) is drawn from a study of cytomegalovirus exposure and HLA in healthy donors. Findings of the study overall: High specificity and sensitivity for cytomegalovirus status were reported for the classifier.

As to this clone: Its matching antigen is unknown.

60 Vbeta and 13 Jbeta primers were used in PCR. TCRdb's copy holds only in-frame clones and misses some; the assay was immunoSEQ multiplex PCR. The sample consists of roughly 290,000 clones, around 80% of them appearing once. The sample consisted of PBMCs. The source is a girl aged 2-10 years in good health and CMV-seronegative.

CDR3 bases: TGTGCCAGCAGCTTAAAGGACAGGGGCGCGGCGGGAGTCTCCTACGAGCAGTACTTC. Its translation is CASSLKDRGAAGVSYEQYF. This chain uses TRBV7-6 with TRBJ2-7; TRBD1 agrees at 9 bases. The length of the CDR3 is 19 residues. Germline CDR1 reads SGHVS; CDR2 reads FNYEAQ. Trimming took 2 bases from V and 0 from J; bases not matched to a gene: 14.